The 5 T cell receptor beta chains reported below all come from one sample, sequenced in a study of blood T cells in healthy people across ages. Through a sample-barcoded 5' primer and a J-beta primer mix, a second PCR was run for roughly 6 to 11 cycles. TCRdb recomputed calls from the 5' RACE reads with MiXCR, one row per CDR3 protein. The data contain more than 1,400,000 distinct CDR3 sequences, approximately 38% of them singletons. Specimen: blood. The source is a woman aged 18-29 years in good health.

This clonotype was recorded a few times. The chain couples TRBV20-1 to TRBJ2-5, with D perhaps TRBD1 or TRBD2 (5 bases each). Trimming stripped 3 bases from V and 4 bases from J, with 6 bases between. This CDR3 is 11 amino acids long. Germline V gene lookup returns CDR1 DFQATT and CDR2 SNEGSKA (reference sequence). CDR3 loop: CSASGGETQYF. The DNA for the CDR3 is TGCAGTGCTAGTGGGGGAGAGACCCAGTACTTC.

The chain has TRBV18 and TRBJ2-7, with D possibly being TRBD1 or TRBD2 (5 bases each). The V end was cut by 4 bases, the J end by 2 bases, with 15 bases between. Per the germline V gene, CDR1 is KGHSH and CDR2 is LQKENI. CDR3 length equals 15 residues. CDR3 bases: TGTGCCAGCTCACGCCCGGGACGCCAACCCTACGAGCAGTACTTC. This sequence encodes CASSRPGRQPYEQYF.

A few counts support this clonotype. The genes are TRBV21-1 and TRBJ2-3; the table calls TRBD1, which could not be checked here. TRBV21-1 corresponds to a pseudogene. The CDR3 contains 17 residues. Here the CDR3 reads CASSRGDRGLSTDTQYF. The CDR3 nucleotides read TGTGCCAGCAGCAGAGGAGACAGGGGCCTTAGCACAGATACGCAGTATTTT.

The genes are TRBV30 and TRBJ2-5; no clear D gene. The CDR3 runs to 12 residues. Trimming cost V 5 bases and J 4 bases, with 11 bases left between them. CDR1 and CDR2 from the germline V gene are GTSNPN and SVGIG (reference sequence). CDR3 residues: CAWCRVGETQYF. CDR3 sequence (DNA): TGTGCCTGGTGTCGGGTCGGAGAGACCCAGTACTTC.

A few counts support this clonotype. This chain links TRBV4-2 with TRBJ2-7, with D perhaps TRBD1 (6 bases). The CDR3 sequence is 15 residues long. Germline assignment: CDR1 LGHNA and CDR2 YNFKEQ. Trimming removed 0 bases at V and 7 bases at J, with 16 bases between. CDR3 coding DNA: TGTGCCAGCAGCCAAGATCCGAGGGAGAGGGGGGAGCAGTACTTC. Protein product: CASSQDPRERGEQYF.